The clone carrying this T cell receptor beta chain has a count of ten or more. Its antigen is unidentified. The sample is drawn from a study of CD8 T cells in ankylosing spondylitis. General study points: Earlier literature documents some of the motif variants in reactive arthritis synovial fluid and blood. What appeared characteristic of ankylosing spondylitis blood was a TCR beta motif of eight highly homologous variants.

MiXCR was run by TCRdb on the 5' RACE reads, yielding one entry per CDR3 protein. The sample has about 800,000 distinct CDR3 sequences, over 9.5% seen once; the top ten hold just over 0.5%. Sequenced sample: blood, either unsorted or a sorted T cell fraction (not recorded which). The TCR originated in a male donor with ankylosing spondylitis.

This CDR3 is CAISEWGEQFF. The CDR3 DNA sequence: TGTGCCATCAGTGAATGGGGTGAGCAGTTCTTC. This chain uses TRBV10-3 with TRBJ2-1; D not resolved. V dropped 3 bases and J dropped 9 bases, with 6 bases sitting between them. The CDR3 length is 11 residues. Germline CDR1 ENHRY, CDR2 SYGVKD.